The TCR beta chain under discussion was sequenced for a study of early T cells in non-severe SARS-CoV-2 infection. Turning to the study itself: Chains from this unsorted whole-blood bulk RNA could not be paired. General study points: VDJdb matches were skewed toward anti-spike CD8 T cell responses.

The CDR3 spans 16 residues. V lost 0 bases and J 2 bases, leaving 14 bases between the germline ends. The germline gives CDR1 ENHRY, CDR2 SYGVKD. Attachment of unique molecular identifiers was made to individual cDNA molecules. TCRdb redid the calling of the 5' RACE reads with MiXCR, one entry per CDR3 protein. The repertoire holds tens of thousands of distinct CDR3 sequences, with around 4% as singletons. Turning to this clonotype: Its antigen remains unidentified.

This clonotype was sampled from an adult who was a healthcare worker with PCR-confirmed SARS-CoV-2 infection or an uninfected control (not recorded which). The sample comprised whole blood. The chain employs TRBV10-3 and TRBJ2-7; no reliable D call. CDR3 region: CAISESGAHVTYEQYF. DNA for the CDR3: TGTGCCATCAGTGAGTCAGGTGCCCACGTAACCTACGAGCAGTACTTC.